This entry features one T cell receptor beta chain sequence. Its target is not known. Trimming removed 8 bases from V and 4 bases from J, with 15 bases in between. Germline CDR1 is MDHEN and CDR2 is SYDVKM. This CDR3 has 13 residues. This entry is derived from a study of T cell responses to AZD1222 COVID-19 vaccine. Study results and limitations: Most donors were white British and more were female, and clonal diversity was possibly underestimated. Repertoire sampling happened only post peak T cell response.

Using immunoSEQ multiplex PCR, the repertoire was profiled, and TCRdb retains in-frame clones only, with some absent. The repertoire includes approximately 140,000 clones, over 75% of them detected once, and under 4% sits in the top ten. The V call is TRBV28, the J call TRBJ2-7, with a possible D match to TRBD1 (6 bases). The receptor was isolated from an adult who received the AZD1222 COVID-19 vaccine. This material consisted of peripheral blood, taken 28 days after the second AZD1222 dose. The CDR3 DNA reads as TGTGCCAGCGGGACGGACAGTCTGTACGAGCAGTACTTC. It yields the protein CASGTDSLYEQYF.